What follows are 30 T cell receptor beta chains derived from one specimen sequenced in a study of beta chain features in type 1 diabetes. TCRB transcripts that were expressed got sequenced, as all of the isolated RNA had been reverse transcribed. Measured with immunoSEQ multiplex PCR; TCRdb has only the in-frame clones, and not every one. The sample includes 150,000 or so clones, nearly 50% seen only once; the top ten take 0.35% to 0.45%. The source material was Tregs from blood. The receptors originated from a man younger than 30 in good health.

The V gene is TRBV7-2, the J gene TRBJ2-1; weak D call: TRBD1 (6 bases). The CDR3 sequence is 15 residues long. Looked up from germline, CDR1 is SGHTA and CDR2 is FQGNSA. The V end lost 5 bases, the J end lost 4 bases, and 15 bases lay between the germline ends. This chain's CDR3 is CASSRQAEPYNEQFF. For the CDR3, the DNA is TGTGCCAGCAGCCGACAGGCAGAGCCGTACAATGAGCAGTTCTTC.

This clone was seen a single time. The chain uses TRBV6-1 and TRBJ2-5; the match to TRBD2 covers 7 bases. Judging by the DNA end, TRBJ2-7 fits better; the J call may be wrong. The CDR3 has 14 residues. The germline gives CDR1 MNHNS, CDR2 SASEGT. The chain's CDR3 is CASSERGRHYEQYF. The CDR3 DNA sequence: TGTGCCAGCAGTGAGCGGGGGAGACACTACGAGCAGTACTTC.

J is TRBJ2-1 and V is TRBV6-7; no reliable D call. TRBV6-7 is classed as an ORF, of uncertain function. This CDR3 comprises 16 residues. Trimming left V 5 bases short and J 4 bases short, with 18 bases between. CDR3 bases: TGTGCCAGCAGTGACCCGACTCTACGCCTATACAATGAGCAGTTCTTC. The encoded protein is CASSDPTLRLYNEQFF.

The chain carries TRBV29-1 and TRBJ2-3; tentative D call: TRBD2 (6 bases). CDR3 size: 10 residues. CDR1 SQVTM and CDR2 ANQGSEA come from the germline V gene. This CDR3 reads CSCWDFTQYF. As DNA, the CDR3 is TGCAGTTGTTGGGACTTCACGCAGTATTTT.

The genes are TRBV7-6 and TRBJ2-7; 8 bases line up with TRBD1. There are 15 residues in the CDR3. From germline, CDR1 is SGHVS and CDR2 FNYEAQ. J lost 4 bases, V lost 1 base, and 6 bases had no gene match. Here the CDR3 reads CASSLEAGGVYEQYF. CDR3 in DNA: TGTGCCAGCAGCTTAGAGGCAGGGGGCGTATACGAGCAGTACTTC.

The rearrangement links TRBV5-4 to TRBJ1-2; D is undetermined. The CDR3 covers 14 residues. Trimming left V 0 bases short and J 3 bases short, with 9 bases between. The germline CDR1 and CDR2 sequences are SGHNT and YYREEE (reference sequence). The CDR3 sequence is CASSLGQTYYGYTF. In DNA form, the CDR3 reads TGTGCCAGCAGCTTGGGTCAGACTTACTATGGCTACACCTTC.

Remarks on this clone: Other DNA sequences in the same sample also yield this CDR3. The CDR3 region is CASSRDRNTEAFF. CDR3 nucleotides: TGTGCCAGCAGCCGGGACAGGAACACTGAAGCTTTCTTT. The chain is built from TRBV7-3 and TRBJ1-1; 7 bases fit TRBD1. The CDR3 runs to 13 residues. V lost 5 bases, J lost 1 base, and 1 base stayed unmatched. Germline V gene data show CDR1 as SGHTA and CDR2 as FQGTGA.

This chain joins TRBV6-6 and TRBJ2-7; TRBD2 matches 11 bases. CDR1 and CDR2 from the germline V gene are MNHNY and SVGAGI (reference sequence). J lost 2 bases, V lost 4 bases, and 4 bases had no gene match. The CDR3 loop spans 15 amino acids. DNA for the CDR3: TGTGCCAGCAGTTTCAATAGCGGGAGGGCCTACGAGCAGTACTTC. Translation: CASSFNSGRAYEQYF.

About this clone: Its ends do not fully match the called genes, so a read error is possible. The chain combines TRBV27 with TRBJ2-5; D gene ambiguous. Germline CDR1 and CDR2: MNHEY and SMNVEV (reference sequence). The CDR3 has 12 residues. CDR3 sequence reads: CAGSLAGETQYF. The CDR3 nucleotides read TGTGCCGGCAGCCTCGCCGGGGAGACCCAGTACTTC.

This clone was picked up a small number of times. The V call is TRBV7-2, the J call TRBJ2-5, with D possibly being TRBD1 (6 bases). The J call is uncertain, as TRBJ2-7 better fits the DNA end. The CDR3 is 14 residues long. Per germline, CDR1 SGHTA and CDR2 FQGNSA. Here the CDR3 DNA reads TGTGCCAGCAGCTTAGCGGACAGTGTTACCGAGCAGTACTTC. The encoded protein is CASSLADSVTEQYF.

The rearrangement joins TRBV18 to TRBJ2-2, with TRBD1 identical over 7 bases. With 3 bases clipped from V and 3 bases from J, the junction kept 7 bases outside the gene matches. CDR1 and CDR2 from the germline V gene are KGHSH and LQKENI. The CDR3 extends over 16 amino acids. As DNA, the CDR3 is TGTGCCAGCTCACCGAAAGGGGGCGAGGACACCGGGGAGCTGTTTTTT. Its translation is CASSPKGGEDTGELFF.

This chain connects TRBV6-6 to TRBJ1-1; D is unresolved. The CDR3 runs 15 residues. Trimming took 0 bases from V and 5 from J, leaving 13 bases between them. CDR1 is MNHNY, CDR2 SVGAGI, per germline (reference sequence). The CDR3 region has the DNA TGTGCCAGCAGTTACTCCCTCCCAGGCGGGACTGAAGCTTTCTTT. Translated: CASSYSLPGGTEAFF.

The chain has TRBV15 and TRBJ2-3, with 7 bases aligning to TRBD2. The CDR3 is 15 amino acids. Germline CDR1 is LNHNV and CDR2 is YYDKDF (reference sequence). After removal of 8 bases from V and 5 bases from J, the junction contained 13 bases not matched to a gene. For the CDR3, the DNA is TGTGCCACCTCCCGCTCGGGGGGAGGTGGAGATACGCAGTATTTT. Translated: CATSRSGGGGDTQYF. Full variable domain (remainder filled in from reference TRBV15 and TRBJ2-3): DAMVIQNPRYQVTQFGKPVTLSCSQTLNHNVMYWYQQKSSQAPKLLFHYYDKDFNNEADTPDNFQSRRPNTSFCFLDIRSPGLGDTAMYLCATSRSGGGGDTQYFGPGTRLTVL.

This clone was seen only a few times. The CDR3 region has the DNA TGTGCCAGCAGCCTCTCGACACTTGAAGCTTTCTTT. It specifies CASSLSTLEAFF. The chain joins TRBV5-5 to TRBJ1-1; no reliable D call. The length of the CDR3 is 12 residues. The germline gives CDR1 SGHKS, CDR2 YYEKEE (reference sequence). The V end was cut by 4 bases, the J end by 7 bases, with 11 bases between.

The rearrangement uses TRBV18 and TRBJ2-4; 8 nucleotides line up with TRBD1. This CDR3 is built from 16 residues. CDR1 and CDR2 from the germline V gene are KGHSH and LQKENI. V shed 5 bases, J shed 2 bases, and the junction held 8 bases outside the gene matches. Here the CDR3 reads CASSVGTGISKNIQYF. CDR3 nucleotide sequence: TGTGCCAGCTCAGTCGGGACAGGCATATCCAAAAACATTCAGTACTTC.

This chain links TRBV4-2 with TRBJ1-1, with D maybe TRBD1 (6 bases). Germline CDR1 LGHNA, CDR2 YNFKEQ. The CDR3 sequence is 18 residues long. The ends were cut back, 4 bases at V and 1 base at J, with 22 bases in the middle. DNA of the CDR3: TGTGCCAGCAGCCGCGGACGAGACAGGCAACGAAAGAACACTGAAGCTTTCTTT. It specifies CASSRGRDRQRKNTEAFF.

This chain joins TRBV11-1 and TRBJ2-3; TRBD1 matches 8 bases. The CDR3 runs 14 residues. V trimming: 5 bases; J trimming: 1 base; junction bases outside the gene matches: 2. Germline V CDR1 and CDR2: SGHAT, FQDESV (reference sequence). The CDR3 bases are TGTGCCAGCAGCCTGGACAGGGGCACAGATACGCAGTATTTT. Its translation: CASSLDRGTDTQYF.

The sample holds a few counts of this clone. This CDR3 reads CATQGEFHGYTF. In DNA form, the CDR3 reads TGTGCCACGCAGGGGGAATTTCATGGCTACACCTTC. This chain uses TRBV10-3 with TRBJ1-2; 7 nucleotides agree with TRBD1. J gave up 6 bases and V 10 bases, and 8 bases lay outside the gene matches. The CDR3 totals 12 residues. CDR1 and CDR2 from the germline V gene are ENHRY and SYGVKD.

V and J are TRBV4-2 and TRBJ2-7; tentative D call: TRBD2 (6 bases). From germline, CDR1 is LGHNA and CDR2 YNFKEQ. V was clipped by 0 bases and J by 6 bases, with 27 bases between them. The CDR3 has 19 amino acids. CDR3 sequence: CASSQELGSFGGWGTEQYF. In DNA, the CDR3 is TGTGCCAGCAGCCAAGAACTAGGCAGTTTCGGGGGATGGGGGACCGAGCAGTACTTC.

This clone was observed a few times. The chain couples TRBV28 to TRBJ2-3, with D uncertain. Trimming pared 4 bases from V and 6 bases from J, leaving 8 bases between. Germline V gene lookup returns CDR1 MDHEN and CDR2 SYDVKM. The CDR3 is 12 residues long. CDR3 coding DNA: TGTGCCAGCAGTTCCCCCATGGATACGCAGTATTTT. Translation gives CASSSPMDTQYF.

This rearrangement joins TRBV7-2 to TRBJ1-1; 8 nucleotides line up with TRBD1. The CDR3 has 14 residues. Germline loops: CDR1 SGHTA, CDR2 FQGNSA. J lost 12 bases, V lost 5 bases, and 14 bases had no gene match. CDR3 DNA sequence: TGTGCCAGCAGCCCCCGAGAGGGACAGGTACGAACTTTCTTT. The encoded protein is CASSPREGQVRTFF. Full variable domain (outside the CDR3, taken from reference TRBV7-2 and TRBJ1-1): GAGVSQSPSNKVTEKGKDVELRCDPISGHTALYWYRQSLGQGLEFLIYFQGNSAPDKSGLPSDRFSAERTGGSVSTLTIQRTQQEDSAVYLCASSPREGQVRTFFGQGTRLTVV.

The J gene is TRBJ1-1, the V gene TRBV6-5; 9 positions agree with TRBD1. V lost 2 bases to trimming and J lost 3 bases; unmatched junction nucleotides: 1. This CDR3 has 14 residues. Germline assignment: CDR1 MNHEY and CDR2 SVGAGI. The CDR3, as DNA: TGTGCCAGCAGTTACCGGACAGGGGACACTGAAGCTTTCTTT. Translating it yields CASSYRTGDTEAFF.

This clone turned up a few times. Here the CDR3 reads CASSLTPSRTGELFF. As DNA, the CDR3 is TGTGCCAGCAGCTTAACTCCCAGTCGAACCGGGGAGCTGTTTTTT. The genes are TRBV7-3 and TRBJ2-2, with D hard to call. Germline CDR1 is SGHTA and CDR2 is FQGTGA. With 0 bases removed from V and 5 bases from J, the gap between germline ends came to 10 bases. The CDR3 has 15 residues. The full variable domain, completed using reference TRBV7-3 and TRBJ2-2, is GAGVSQTPSNKVTEKGKYVELRCDPISGHTALYWYRQSLGQGPEFLIYFQGTGAADDSGLPNDRFFAVRPEGSVSTLKIQRTERGDSAVYLCASSLTPSRTGELFFGEGSRLTVL.

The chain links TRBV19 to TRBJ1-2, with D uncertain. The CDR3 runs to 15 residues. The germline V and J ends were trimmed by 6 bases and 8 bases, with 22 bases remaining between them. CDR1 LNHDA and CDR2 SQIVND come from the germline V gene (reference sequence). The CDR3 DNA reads TGTGCCAGTAGGACGAGGAACTCGCCAGAGATGGGCTACACCTTC. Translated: CASRTRNSPEMGYTF.

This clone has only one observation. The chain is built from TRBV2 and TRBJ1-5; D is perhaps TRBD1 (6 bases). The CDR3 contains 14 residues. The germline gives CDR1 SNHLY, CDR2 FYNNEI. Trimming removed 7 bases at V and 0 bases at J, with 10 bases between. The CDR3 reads CASNGQFSNQPQHF. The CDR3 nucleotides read TGTGCCAGCAATGGACAGTTTAGCAATCAGCCCCAGCATTTT.

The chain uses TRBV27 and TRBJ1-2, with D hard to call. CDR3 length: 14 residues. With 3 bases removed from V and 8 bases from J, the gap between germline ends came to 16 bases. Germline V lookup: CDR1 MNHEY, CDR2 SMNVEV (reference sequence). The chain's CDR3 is CASSFGRVPWGYTF. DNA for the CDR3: TGTGCCAGCAGTTTCGGTCGGGTTCCCTGGGGCTACACCTTC.

DNA for the CDR3: TGCAGCGTGGAGGTATGGGACAGGGTCTACGAGCAGTACTTC. Amino acid sequence: CSVEVWDRVYEQYF. The V call is TRBV29-1, the J call TRBJ2-7; 9 bases map to TRBD1. Unmatched junction bases numbered 9, after V lost 6 bases and J lost 3 bases. The CDR3 runs 14 residues. Per germline, CDR1 SQVTM and CDR2 ANQGSEA.

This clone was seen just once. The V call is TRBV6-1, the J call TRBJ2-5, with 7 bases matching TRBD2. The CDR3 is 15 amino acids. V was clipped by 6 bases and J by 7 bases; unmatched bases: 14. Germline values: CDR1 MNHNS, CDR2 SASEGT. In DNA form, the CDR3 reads TGTGCCAGCAGGGAACGCCCGGGGGGATGGTTGACCCAGTACTTC. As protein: CASRERPGGWLTQYF.

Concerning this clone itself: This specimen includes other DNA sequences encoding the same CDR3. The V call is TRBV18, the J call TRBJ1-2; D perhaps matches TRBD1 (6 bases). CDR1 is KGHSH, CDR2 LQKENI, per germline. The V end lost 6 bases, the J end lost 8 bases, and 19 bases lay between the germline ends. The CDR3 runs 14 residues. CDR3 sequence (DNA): TGTGCCAGCTCGCCCTACAGGGAAGGGTACGGCTACACCTTC. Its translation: CASSPYREGYGYTF.

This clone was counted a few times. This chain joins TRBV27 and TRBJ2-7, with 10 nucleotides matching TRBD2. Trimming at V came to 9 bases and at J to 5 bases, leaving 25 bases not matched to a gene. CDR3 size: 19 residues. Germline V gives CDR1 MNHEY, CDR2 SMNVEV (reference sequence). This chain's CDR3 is CASRSLLAGLGYSGHEQYF. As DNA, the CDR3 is TGTGCCAGTCGGAGCTTACTAGCGGGATTAGGCTATTCGGGCCACGAGCAGTACTTC.